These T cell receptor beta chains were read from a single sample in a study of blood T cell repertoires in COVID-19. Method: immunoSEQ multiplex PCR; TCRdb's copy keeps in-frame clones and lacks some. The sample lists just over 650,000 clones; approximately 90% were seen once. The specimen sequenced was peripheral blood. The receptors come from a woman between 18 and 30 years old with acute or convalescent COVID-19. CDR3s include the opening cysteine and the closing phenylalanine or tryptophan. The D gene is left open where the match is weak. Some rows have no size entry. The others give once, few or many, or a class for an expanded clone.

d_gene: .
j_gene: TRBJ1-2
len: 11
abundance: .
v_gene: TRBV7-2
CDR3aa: CASNLRGGYTF
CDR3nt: TGTGCCAGCAACCTCAGGGGCGGCTACACCTTC

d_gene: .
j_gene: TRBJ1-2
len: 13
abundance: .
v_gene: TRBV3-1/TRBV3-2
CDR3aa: CASSQDYRLHPYF
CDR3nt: TGTGCCAGCAGCCAAGATTACAGGTTACATCCATACTTC

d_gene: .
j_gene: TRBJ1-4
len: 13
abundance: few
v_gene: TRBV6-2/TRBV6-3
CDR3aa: CASSESEQGKLFF
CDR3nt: TGTGCCAGCAGTGAGTCCGAGCAGGGAAAACTGTTTTTT

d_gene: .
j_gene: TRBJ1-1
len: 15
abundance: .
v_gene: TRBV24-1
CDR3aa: CATSDSNTDYTEAFF
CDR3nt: TGTGCCACCAGTGATTCGAATACAGATTACACTGAAGCTTTCTTT

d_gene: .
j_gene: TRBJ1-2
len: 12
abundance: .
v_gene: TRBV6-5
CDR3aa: CASFDLWKGYTF
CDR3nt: TGTGCCAGCTTCGACTTATGGAAAGGCTACACCTTC

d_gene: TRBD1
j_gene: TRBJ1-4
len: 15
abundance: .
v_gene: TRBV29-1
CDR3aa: CSVEDFDRGYEKLFF
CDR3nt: TGCAGCGTTGAAGACTTTGACAGGGGGTACGAAAAACTGTTTTTT

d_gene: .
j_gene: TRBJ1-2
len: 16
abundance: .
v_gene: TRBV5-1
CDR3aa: CASSLGHQPINYGYTF
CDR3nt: TGCGCCAGCAGCTTGGGACATCAACCCATTAACTATGGCTACACCTTC

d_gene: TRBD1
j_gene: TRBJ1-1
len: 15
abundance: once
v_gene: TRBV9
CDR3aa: CASSVTGGADFEAFF
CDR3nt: TGTGCCAGCAGCGTCACAGGGGGCGCGGATTTTGAAGCTTTCTTT

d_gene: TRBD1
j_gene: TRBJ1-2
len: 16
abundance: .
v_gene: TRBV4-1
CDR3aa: CASSQVTSTGRSGYTF
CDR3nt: TGCGCCAGCAGCCAAGTAACTTCGACAGGGAGGAGTGGCTACACCTTC

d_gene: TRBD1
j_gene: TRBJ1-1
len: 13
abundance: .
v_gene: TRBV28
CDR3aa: CASRIDRGLEAFF
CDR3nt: TGTGCCAGCAGAATCGACAGGGGGCTGGAAGCTTTCTTT

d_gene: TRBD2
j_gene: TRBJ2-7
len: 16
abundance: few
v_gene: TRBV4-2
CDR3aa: CASSQDLGSGGYEQYF
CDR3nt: TGTGCCAGCAGCCAAGATCTTGGTAGCGGGGGATACGAGCAGTACTTC

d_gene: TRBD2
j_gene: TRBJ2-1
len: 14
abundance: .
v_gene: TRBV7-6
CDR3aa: CASSISGGRNEQFF
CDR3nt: TGTGCCAGCAGCATTAGCGGGGGGAGGAATGAGCAGTTCTTC

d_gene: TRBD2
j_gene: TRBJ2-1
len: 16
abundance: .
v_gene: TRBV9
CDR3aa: CASTSRTSGSYNEQFF
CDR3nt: TGTGCCAGCACCTCCCGGACTAGCGGCTCCTACAATGAGCAGTTCTTC

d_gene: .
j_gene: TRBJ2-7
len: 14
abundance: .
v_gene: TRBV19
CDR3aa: CASSPGGETYEQYF
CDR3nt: TGTGCCAGTAGTCCGGGGGGCGAGACCTACGAGCAGTACTTC

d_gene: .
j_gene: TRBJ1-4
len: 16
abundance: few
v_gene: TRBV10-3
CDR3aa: CAISDAWGGSNEKLFF
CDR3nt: TGTGCCATCAGTGACGCCTGGGGAGGCTCCAATGAAAAACTGTTTTTT

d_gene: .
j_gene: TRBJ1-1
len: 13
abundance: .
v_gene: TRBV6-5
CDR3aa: CASSVTRDTEAFF
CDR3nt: TGTGCCAGCAGCGTCACTCGGGACACTGAAGCTTTCTTT

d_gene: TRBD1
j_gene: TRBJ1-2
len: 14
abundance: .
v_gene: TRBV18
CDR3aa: CASFGQGWDYGYTF
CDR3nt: TGTGCCAGCTTTGGACAGGGATGGGACTATGGCTACACCTTC

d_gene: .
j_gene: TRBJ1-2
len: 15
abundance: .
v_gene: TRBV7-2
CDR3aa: CASSPGPVRDYGYTF
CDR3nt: TGTGCCAGCAGCCCCGGGCCGGTGAGGGACTATGGCTACACCTTC

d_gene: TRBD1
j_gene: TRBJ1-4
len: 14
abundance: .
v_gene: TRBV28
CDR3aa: CASSLQGALGKLFF
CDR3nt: TGTGCCAGCAGTTTACAGGGGGCCCTCGGAAAACTGTTTTTT

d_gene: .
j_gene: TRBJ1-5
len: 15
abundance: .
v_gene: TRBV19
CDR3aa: CASSPLTEGNQPQHF
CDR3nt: TGTGCCAGTAGTCCATTGACGGAGGGTAATCAGCCCCAGCATTTT

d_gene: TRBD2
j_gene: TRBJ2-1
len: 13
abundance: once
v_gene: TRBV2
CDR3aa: CASRSSGANEQFF
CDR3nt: TGTGCCAGCAGGAGTAGCGGGGCCAATGAGCAGTTCTTC

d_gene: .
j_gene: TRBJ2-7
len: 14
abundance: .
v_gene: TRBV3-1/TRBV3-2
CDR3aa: CASSTRLDGYEQYF
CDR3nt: TGTGCCAGCAGCACTAGACTTGACGGCTACGAGCAGTACTTC

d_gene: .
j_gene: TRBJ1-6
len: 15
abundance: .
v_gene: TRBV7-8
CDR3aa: CASSLLRGGRRPLHF
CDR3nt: TGTGCCAGCAGCTTGCTAAGGGGAGGGAGAAGACCCCTCCACTTT

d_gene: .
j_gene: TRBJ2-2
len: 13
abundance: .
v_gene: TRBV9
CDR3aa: CASSLSGTGELFF
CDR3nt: TGTGCCAGCAGCCTATCGGGCACCGGGGAGCTGTTTTTT

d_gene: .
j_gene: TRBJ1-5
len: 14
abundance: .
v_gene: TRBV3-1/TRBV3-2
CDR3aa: CASSRKGSNQPQHF
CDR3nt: TGTGCCAGCAGCCGCAAGGGGAGCAATCAGCCCCAGCATTTT

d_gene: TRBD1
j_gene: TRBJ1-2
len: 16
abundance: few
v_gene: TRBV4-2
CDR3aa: CASSQGYVDRANGYTF
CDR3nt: TGTGCCAGCAGCCAAGGCTACGTGGACAGGGCAAATGGCTACACCTTC

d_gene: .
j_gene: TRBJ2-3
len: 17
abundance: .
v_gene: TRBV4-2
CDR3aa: CASSQDIGGGPPDTQYF
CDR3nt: TGTGCCAGCAGCCAAGATATCGGCGGGGGCCCCCCGGATACGCAGTATTTT

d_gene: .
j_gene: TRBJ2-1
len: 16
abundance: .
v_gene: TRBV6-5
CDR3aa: CASSFPGTFSHNEQFF
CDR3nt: TGTGCCAGCAGTTTCCCCGGGACTTTTTCCCACAATGAGCAGTTCTTC

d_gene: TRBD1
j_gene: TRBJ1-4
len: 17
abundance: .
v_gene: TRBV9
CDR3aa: CASNSGRDRTTNEKLFF
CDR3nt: TGTGCCAGCAACTCAGGTCGGGACAGGACAACTAATGAAAAACTGTTTTTT

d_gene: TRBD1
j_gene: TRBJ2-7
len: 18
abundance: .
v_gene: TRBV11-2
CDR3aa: CASSQTRDRNFLPYEQYF
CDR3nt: TGTGCCAGCAGCCAAACCCGGGACAGGAACTTTTTACCCTACGAGCAGTACTTC

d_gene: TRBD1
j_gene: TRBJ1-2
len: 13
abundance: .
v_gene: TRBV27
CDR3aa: CASSFYRGQGYTF
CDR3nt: TGTGCCAGCAGTTTTTACAGGGGGCAAGGCTACACCTTC

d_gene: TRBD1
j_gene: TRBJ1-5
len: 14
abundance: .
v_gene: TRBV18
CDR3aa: CASSPLTGEEPQHF
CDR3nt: TGTGCCAGCTCACCCCTAACAGGGGAAGAGCCCCAGCATTTT

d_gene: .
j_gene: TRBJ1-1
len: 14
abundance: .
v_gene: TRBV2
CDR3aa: CASSPRTENTEAFF
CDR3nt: TGTGCCAGCAGTCCACGGACTGAGAACACTGAAGCTTTCTTT

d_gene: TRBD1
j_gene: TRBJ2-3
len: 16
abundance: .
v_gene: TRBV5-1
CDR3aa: CASSPGTVLVSDTQYF
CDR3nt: TGCGCCAGCAGCCCCGGGACAGTGCTGGTCTCAGATACGCAGTATTTT

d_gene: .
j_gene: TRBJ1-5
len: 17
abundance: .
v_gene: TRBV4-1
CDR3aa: CASSQGWGPLDGQPQHF
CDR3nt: TGCGCCAGCAGCCAAGGGTGGGGCCCCCTAGATGGTCAGCCCCAGCATTTT

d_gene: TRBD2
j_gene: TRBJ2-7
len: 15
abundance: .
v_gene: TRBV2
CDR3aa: CASSEAPGLGVGQYF
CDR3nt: TGTGCCAGCAGTGAAGCGCCCGGACTAGGGGTGGGGCAGTACTTC

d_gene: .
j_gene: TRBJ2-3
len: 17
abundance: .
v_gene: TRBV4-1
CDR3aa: CASSQGVPAHFTDTQYF
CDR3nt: TGCGCCAGCAGCCAAGGAGTCCCCGCGCACTTCACAGATACGCAGTATTTT

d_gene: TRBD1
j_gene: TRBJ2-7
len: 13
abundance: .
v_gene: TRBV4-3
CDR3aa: CASSIDRDYEQYF
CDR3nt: TGCGCCAGCAGTATTGACAGGGACTACGAGCAGTACTTC

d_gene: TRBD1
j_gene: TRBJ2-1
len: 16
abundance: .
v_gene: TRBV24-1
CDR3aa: CATSDPGTGVGNEQFF
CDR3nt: TGTGCCACCAGTGACCCCGGGACAGGGGTCGGAAATGAGCAGTTCTTC

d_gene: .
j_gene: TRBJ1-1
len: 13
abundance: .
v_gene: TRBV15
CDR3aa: CATSRQKNTEAFF
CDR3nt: TGTGCCACCAGCAGGCAGAAGAACACTGAAGCTTTCTTT

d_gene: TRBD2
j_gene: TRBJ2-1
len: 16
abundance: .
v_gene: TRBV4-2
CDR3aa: CASSQEGTTTYNEQFF
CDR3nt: TGTGCCAGCAGCCAAGAAGGGACTACAACCTACAATGAGCAGTTCTTC

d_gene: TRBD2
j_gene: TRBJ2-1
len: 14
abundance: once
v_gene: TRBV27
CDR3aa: CASNPGGVGNEQFF
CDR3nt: TGTGCCAGCAATCCTGGGGGGGTTGGGAATGAGCAGTTCTTC

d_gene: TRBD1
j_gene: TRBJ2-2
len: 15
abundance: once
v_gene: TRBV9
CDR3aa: CASSVATGGTGELFF
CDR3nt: TGTGCCAGCAGCGTAGCAACAGGGGGAACCGGGGAGCTGTTTTTT

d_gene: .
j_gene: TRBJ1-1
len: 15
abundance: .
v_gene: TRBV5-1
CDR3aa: CASSLALTPNTEAFF
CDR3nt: TGCGCCAGCAGCTTGGCGTTGACACCGAACACTGAAGCTTTCTTT

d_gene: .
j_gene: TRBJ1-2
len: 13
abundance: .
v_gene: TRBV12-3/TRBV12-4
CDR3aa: CASSRTLIYGYTF
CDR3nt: TGTGCCAGCAGTCGGACACTTATCTATGGCTACACCTTC

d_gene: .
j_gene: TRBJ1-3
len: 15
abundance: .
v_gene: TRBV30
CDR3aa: CAWSLDRSRVNTIYF
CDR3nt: TGTGCCTGGAGTCTGGACCGAAGCAGGGTAAACACCATATATTTT

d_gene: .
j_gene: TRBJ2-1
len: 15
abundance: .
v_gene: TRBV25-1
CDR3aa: CASSGGQSSYNEQFF
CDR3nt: TGTGCCAGCAGTGGAGGACAGAGCTCCTACAATGAGCAGTTCTTC

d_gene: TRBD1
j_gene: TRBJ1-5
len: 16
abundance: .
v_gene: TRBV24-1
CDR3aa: CATSVGPGQGNQPQHF
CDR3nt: TGTGCCACCAGTGTGGGACCGGGACAGGGGAATCAGCCCCAGCATTTT

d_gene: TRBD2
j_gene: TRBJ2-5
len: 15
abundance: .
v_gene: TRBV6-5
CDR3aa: CASKGGLAGGKTQYF
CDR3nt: TGTGCCAGCAAGGGTGGACTAGCGGGGGGAAAGACCCAGTACTTC

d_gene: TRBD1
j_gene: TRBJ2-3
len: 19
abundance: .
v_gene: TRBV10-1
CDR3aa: CASSEFPARRDRDTDTQYF
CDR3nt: TGCGCCAGCAGTGAATTCCCAGCCCGCCGGGACAGGGACACAGATACGCAGTATTTT

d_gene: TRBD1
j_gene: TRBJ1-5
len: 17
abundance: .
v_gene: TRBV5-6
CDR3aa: CASSGGQGYHSNQPQHF
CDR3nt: TGTGCCAGCAGCGGGGGACAGGGGTATCATAGCAATCAGCCCCAGCATTTT

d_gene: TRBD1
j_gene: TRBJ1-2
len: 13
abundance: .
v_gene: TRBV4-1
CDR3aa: CASRGQGTHGYTF
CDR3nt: TGCGCCAGCAGAGGACAGGGAACCCATGGCTACACCTTC

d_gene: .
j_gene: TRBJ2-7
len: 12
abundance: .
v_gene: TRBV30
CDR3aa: CASNREIGEQYF
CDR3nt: TGTGCCTCTAACCGGGAAATAGGGGAGCAGTACTTC

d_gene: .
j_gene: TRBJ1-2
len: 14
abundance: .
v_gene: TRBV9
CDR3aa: CASSPGGSNYGYTF
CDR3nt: TGTGCCAGCAGTCCGGGGGGATCTAACTATGGCTACACCTTC

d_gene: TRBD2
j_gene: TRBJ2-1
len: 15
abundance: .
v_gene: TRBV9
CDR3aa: CASSPSGTRMYEQFF
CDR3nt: TGTGCCAGCAGCCCTTCCGGGACTAGGATGTATGAGCAGTTCTTC

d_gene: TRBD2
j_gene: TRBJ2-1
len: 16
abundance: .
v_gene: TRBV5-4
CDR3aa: CASSSGTSGVYNEQFF
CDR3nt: TGTGCCAGCAGCTCGGGGACTAGCGGGGTGTACAATGAGCAGTTCTTC

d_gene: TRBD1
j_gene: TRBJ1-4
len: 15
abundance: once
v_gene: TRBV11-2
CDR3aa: CASSVERTGGEKLFF
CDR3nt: TGTGCCAGCAGCGTAGAGAGGACAGGGGGTGAAAAACTGTTTTTT

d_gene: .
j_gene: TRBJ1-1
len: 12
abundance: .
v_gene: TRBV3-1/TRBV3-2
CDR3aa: CASSSRQDRAFF
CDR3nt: TGTGCCAGCAGCTCTCGACAGGATCGGGCTTTCTTT

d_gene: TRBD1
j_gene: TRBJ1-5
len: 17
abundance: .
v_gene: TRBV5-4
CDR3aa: CASSHNTGQGGNQPQHF
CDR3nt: TGTGCCAGCAGCCATAACACGGGACAGGGCGGCAATCAGCCCCAGCATTTT